A single sample is the source of the 5 T cell receptor beta chains below, sequenced in a study of early T cells in non-severe SARS-CoV-2 infection. TCRdb redid the calling of the 5' RACE reads with MiXCR, one entry per CDR3 protein. The table has approximately 79,000 distinct CDR3 sequences, 13% seen once. The sequenced sample was whole blood. Receptors originate from an adult who was a healthcare worker with PCR-confirmed SARS-CoV-2 infection or an uninfected control (not recorded which).

The chain uses TRBV30 and TRBJ2-7; D is uncertain. The V end lost 2 bases, the J end lost 0 bases, and 17 bases lay between the germline ends. The CDR3 has 16 amino acids. Germline assignment: CDR1 GTSNPN and CDR2 SVGIG (reference sequence). In nucleotides, the CDR3 is TGTGCCTGGAGTCCACCCCGGTACATAAGCTCCTACGAGCAGTACTTC. Amino acid sequence: CAWSPPRYISSYEQYF. Full variable domain (missing parts from reference TRBV30 and TRBJ2-7): SQTIHQWPATLVQPVGSPLSLECTVEGTSNPNLYWYRQAAGRGLQLLFYSVGIGQISSEVPQNLSASRPQDRQFILSSKKLLLSDSGFYLCAWSPPRYISSYEQYFGPGTRLTVT.

J is TRBJ2-7 and V is TRBV7-2; D is ambiguous. This CDR3 comprises 12 residues. Trimming shortened V by 2 bases and J by 6 bases, and 8 bases separated the two germline ends. Germline loops: CDR1 SGHTA, CDR2 FQGNSA. The chain's CDR3 is CASSLPPSEQYF. CDR3 coding DNA: TGTGCCAGCAGCTTACCCCCTAGCGAGCAGTACTTC.

The genes are TRBV10-3 and TRBJ2-7; possible D gene TRBD1, 5 bases. V gave up 4 bases and J gave up 4 bases, with 5 bases separating them. Germline CDR1 is ENHRY and CDR2 is SYGVKD. This CDR3 is built from 11 residues. CDR3 sequence reads: CAISGQYEQYF. The CDR3, as DNA: TGTGCCATCAGTGGACAGTACGAGCAGTACTTC.

This clonotype was observed a handful of times. The chain recombines TRBV7-9 with TRBJ2-7; 9 positions match TRBD1. The CDR3 runs to 17 residues. Per the germline V gene, CDR1 is SEHNR and CDR2 is FQNEAQ (reference sequence). V lost 2 bases, J lost 2 bases, and 10 bases stayed unmatched. The CDR3 nucleotides read TGTGCCAGCAGCTTATTGACAGTCCGGGACAGGGCCTACGAGCAGTACTTC. Translated, it gives CASSLLTVRDRAYEQYF.

This clonotype showed up many times. The V gene is TRBV4-1, the J gene TRBJ2-7, with D hard to call. The germline CDR1 and CDR2 sequences are MGHRA and YSYEKL. The CDR3 has 14 amino acids. V lost 4 bases and J lost 4, with 14 bases in between. CDR3 DNA: TGCGCCAGCAGCCCCGCCGGCGGCACATACGAGCAGTACTTC. Translating gives CASSPAGGTYEQYF.